A single sample is the source of the 28 T cell receptor beta chains below, sequenced in a study of CD8 T cells in ankylosing spondylitis. MiXCR, run by TCRdb on the 5' RACE reads, gives a single entry per CDR3 protein. In the table there are approximately 250,000 distinct CDR3 sequences, over 30% of which are singletons. Sequencing was performed on blood, either unsorted or a sorted T cell fraction (not recorded which). The origin of the receptors is a male donor with ankylosing spondylitis or in good health (not recorded which).

The gene calls are TRBV12-3 or TRBV12-4 and TRBJ2-2, with TRBD1 as a possible D gene (5 bases). Trimming took 8 bases from V and 0 from J, leaving 10 bases between them. CDR3 length equals 14 residues. The CDR3 here is CASLDRSNTGELFF. The CDR3 DNA reads as TGTGCCAGCCTTGACAGATCGAACACCGGGGAGCTGTTTTTT.

The V gene is TRBV29-1, the J gene TRBJ2-7, with a tentative D call TRBD2 (5 bases). Between the trimmed V and J ends, which lost 7 bases and 7 bases, there was a span of 20 bases. Germline CDR1 SQVTM, CDR2 ANQGSEA. The CDR3 sequence is 13 residues long. The CDR3 region is CSANDGEVGEQYF. As DNA, the CDR3 is TGCAGCGCCAATGACGGGGAAGTTGGGGAGCAGTACTTC.

The table lists this clonotype with many counts. The J gene is TRBJ2-7, the V gene TRBV12-3 or TRBV12-4, with D possibly being TRBD1 (6 bases). V lost 5 bases, J lost 0 bases, and 8 bases lay in between. The CDR3 spans 13 residues. The CDR3: CASSQGSSYEQYF. The CDR3 DNA reads TGTGCCAGCAGTCAGGGGTCCTCCTACGAGCAGTACTTC.

This chain uses TRBV5-1 with TRBJ2-2, with 7 positions matching TRBD1. This CDR3 has 16 amino acids. V shed 4 bases, J shed 3 bases, and the junction held 9 bases outside the gene matches. Germline V gene data show CDR1 as SGHRS and CDR2 as YFSETQ. The CDR3 DNA follows: TGCGCCAGCAGCAACACAGGGGTCGGGTACACCGGGGAGCTGTTTTTT. Protein sequence: CASSNTGVGYTGELFF.

This clonotype was observed a handful of times. The J gene is TRBJ2-7, the V gene TRBV4-1; D uncertain. Trimming pared 0 bases from V and 8 bases from J, leaving 14 bases between. Germline V gene data show CDR1 as MGHRA and CDR2 as YSYEKL. CDR3 length equals 14 residues. DNA of the CDR3: TGCGCCAGCAGCCAAGATTTGACCTATGGGCAGCAGTACTTC. It yields the protein CASSQDLTYGQQYF.

The chain employs TRBV7-9 and TRBJ1-5; the D gene is possibly TRBD1 (6 bases). This CDR3 region has 16 residues. V was shortened by 4 bases and J by 0 bases, with 13 bases between the two germline ends. Germline CDR1 reads SEHNR; CDR2 reads FQNEAQ (reference sequence). CDR3 amino acids: CASSWPGQISNQPQHF. The CDR3, as DNA: TGTGCCAGCAGCTGGCCCGGACAGATTAGCAATCAGCCCCAGCATTTT.

Ten or more counts support this clonotype. The gene calls are TRBV29-1 and TRBJ1-1, with D uncertain. CDR3 length: 10 residues. From germline, CDR1 is SQVTM and CDR2 ANQGSEA. Trimming removed 6 bases at V and 5 bases at J, with 7 bases between. CDR3 DNA: TGCAGCGTAACTAGAACTGAAGCTTTCTTT. This codes for CSVTRTEAFF. Supplemented by reference TRBV29-1 and TRBJ1-1, the full variable domain reads SAVISQKPSRDICQRGTSLTIQCQVDSQVTMMFWYRQQPGQSLTLIATANQGSEATYESGFVIDKFPISRPNLTFSTLTVSNMSPEDSSIYLCSVTRTEAFFGQGTRLTVV.

Here the CDR3 DNA reads TGTGCCACCAGTTCTGCCAACTCCTACGAGCAGTACTTC. Translation gives CATSSANSYEQYF. This chain links TRBV15 with TRBJ2-7; D gene unclear. V gave up 6 bases and J gave up 0 bases, with 9 bases separating them. The germline gives CDR1 LNHNV, CDR2 YYDKDF (reference sequence). This CDR3 region has 13 residues.

This clonotype has a handful of counts. The chain recombines TRBV29-1 with TRBJ2-2; TRBD1 matches at 7 bases. The CDR3 runs to 14 residues. CDR1 and CDR2 (germline): SQVTM, ANQGSEA. The J segment lost 1 base and the V segment lost 6 bases, leaving 5 bases of the junction unmatched. CDR3 in amino acids: CSVGDSQNTGELFF. The CDR3 DNA reads as TGCAGCGTCGGGGACAGCCAGAACACCGGGGAGCTGTTTTTT.

This clonotype was counted a few times. The V gene is TRBV20-1, the J gene TRBJ2-1; tentative D call: TRBD2 (5 bases). The V end was cut by 1 base, the J end by 3 bases, with 10 bases between. CDR1 and CDR2 from the germline V gene are DFQATT and SNEGSKA (reference sequence). This CDR3 is 14 amino acids long. DNA for the CDR3: TGCAGTGCTAGAGTCAGCGGCTACTACAATGAGCAGTTCTTC. This sequence encodes CSARVSGYYNEQFF.

In nucleotides, the CDR3 is TGTGCCAGCAGCCCGGTCGCGGGGGACTCCTACAATGAGCAGTTCTTC. Its protein product is CASSPVAGDSYNEQFF. The chain joins TRBV6-1 to TRBJ2-1; 7 bases match TRBD2. The CDR3 runs 16 residues. V gave up 6 bases and J gave up 0 bases; unmatched junction bases: 8. Germline V gives CDR1 MNHNS, CDR2 SASEGT.

The chain uses TRBV5-3 and TRBJ2-2, with D possibly being TRBD2 (6 bases). TRBV5-3 belongs to the ORF category, with a function that is uncertain. The CDR3 has 13 residues. Deletions cut 8 bases from V and 4 bases from J, with 12 bases between. The CDR3 DNA follows: TGTGCCAGTCGGAGGGGAGTCACCGGGGAGCTGTTTTTT. This encodes CASRRGVTGELFF.

V usage is TRBV28 and J usage is TRBJ2-7; D is ambiguous. This CDR3 region has 12 residues. Germline CDR1 is MDHEN and CDR2 is SYDVKM. Trimming took 3 bases from V and 2 from J, leaving 5 bases between them. The CDR3 loop reads CASSLRAYEQYF. In DNA form, the CDR3 reads TGTGCCAGCAGTTTGCGCGCCTACGAGCAGTACTTC.

There are a few counts of this clonotype. This chain joins TRBV12-3 or TRBV12-4 and TRBJ2-3; a weak D match, TRBD2 (5 bases). The CDR3 sequence is 19 residues long. V shed 3 bases and J shed 4 bases, with 26 bases lying between them. The CDR3 loop is CASSFTSELQNLGPDTQYF. The CDR3 coding sequence is TGTGCCAGCAGTTTTACTAGTGAACTTCAAAACTTAGGCCCAGATACGCAGTATTTT.

The chain couples TRBV5-1 to TRBJ1-1; D is ambiguous. Trimming cost V 6 bases and J 1 base, with 4 bases left between them. Germline V gene lookup returns CDR1 SGHRS and CDR2 YFSETQ. This CDR3 spans 11 amino acids. CDR3 sequence (DNA): TGCGCCAGCACGGAGAACACTGAAGCTTTCTTT. Amino acids: CASTENTEAFF. Full variable domain (missing parts from reference TRBV5-1 and TRBJ1-1): KAGVTQTPRYLIKTRGQQVTLSCSPISGHRSVSWYQQTPGQGLQFLFEYFSETQRNKGNFPGRFSGRQFSNSRSEMNVSTLELGDSALYLCASTENTEAFFGQGTRLTVV.

This clonotype was seen a handful of times. The CDR3 nucleotides read TGTGCCAGCAGTTACGGACCGGGACAGGGGGCGAATGAGCAGTTCTTC. It translates to CASSYGPGQGANEQFF. The V and J genes are TRBV6-2 or TRBV6-3 and TRBJ2-1, with TRBD1 identical over 12 bases. V lost 2 bases to trimming and J lost 7 bases; unmatched junction nucleotides: 6. Germline V gene lookup returns CDR1 MNHEY and CDR2 SVGEGT. This CDR3 has 16 amino acids.

This clonotype was observed a few times. V and J are TRBV7-2 and TRBJ2-3; D possibly corresponds to TRBD2 (5 bases). The CDR3 is made up of 15 amino acids. The germline CDR1 and CDR2 sequences are SGHTA and FQGNSA. The V and J ends lost 1 base and 4 bases respectively, with 12 bases between them. DNA of the CDR3: TGTGCCAGCAGCTTAGGGCTAGCCACGTCAGATACGCAGTATTTT. Protein sequence: CASSLGLATSDTQYF.

The J gene is TRBJ2-1, the V gene TRBV11-1, with D possibly being TRBD2 (5 bases). Germline V lookup: CDR1 SGHAT, CDR2 FQDESV (reference sequence). The CDR3 runs to 14 residues. V lost 5 bases and J 6 bases, leaving 14 bases between the germline ends. The chain's CDR3 is CASSATGLANEQFF. DNA for the CDR3: TGTGCCAGCAGCGCAACCGGACTGGCCAATGAGCAGTTCTTC. The whole variable domain, remainder taken from reference TRBV11-1 and TRBJ2-1, is EAEVAQSPRYKITEKSQAVAFWCDPISGHATLYWYRQILGQGPELLVQFQDESVVDDSQLPKDRFSAERLKGVDSTLKIQPAELGDSAMYLCASSATGLANEQFFGPGTRLTVL.

V and J are TRBV27 and TRBJ2-7, with 8 bases aligning to TRBD1. The ends lost 6 bases at V and 2 bases at J; junction bases unmatched: 9. The germline gives CDR1 MNHEY, CDR2 SMNVEV (reference sequence). The length of the CDR3 is 15 residues. As DNA, the CDR3 is TGTGCCAGCAGACTCGGACAGGGCGCAACCTACGAGCAGTACTTC. Protein: CASRLGQGATYEQYF.

The V call is TRBV12-3 or TRBV12-4, the J call TRBJ1-2, with D possibly being TRBD1 (5 bases). The CDR3 is made up of 16 amino acids. Between the trimmed V and J ends, which lost 1 base and 5 bases, there was a span of 17 bases. CDR3 loop: CASSLGPGAGLYGYTF. The DNA of the CDR3 is TGTGCCAGCAGTTTAGGCCCCGGGGCCGGTCTATATGGCTACACCTTC.

This clonotype has only a few counts. The V gene is TRBV5-5, the J gene TRBJ2-5; D is possibly TRBD1 (6 bases). The germline V and J ends were trimmed by 6 bases and 5 bases, with 14 bases remaining between them. The CDR3 extends over 13 amino acids. Per germline, CDR1 SGHKS and CDR2 YYEKEE (reference sequence). The CDR3 is CASNLQGRETQYF. CDR3 bases: TGTGCCAGCAACCTACAGGGTCGGGAGACCCAGTACTTC.

This clonotype has a count of ten or more. The chain recombines TRBV20-1 with TRBJ1-6; the D is unclear. Between the trimmed V and J ends, which lost 0 bases and 7 bases, there was a span of 13 bases. The CDR3 runs 15 residues. The germline V gene encodes CDR1 DFQATT and CDR2 SNEGSKA (reference sequence). The CDR3 is CSARESTFQNSPLHF. CDR3 coding DNA: TGCAGTGCTAGAGAGTCGACCTTTCAGAATTCACCCCTCCACTTT.

This rearrangement joins TRBV29-1 to TRBJ2-5; 9 nucleotides align to TRBD2. Per the germline V gene, CDR1 is SQVTM and CDR2 is ANQGSEA. There are 15 residues in the CDR3. After removal of 4 bases from V and 2 bases from J, the junction contained 8 bases not matched to a gene. CDR3 DNA sequence: TGCAGCGTTGTTCTGGCTAGCGGGGAACAAGAGACCCAGTACTTC. Protein sequence: CSVVLASGEQETQYF.

The V gene is TRBV20-1, the J gene TRBJ2-6; D not resolved. The CDR3 is made up of 13 amino acids. V dropped 4 bases and J dropped 2 bases, with 6 bases sitting between them. Per germline, CDR1 DFQATT and CDR2 SNEGSKA (reference sequence). This chain's CDR3 is CSANLAGANVLTF. CDR3 bases: TGCAGTGCTAACTTGGCTGGGGCCAACGTCCTGACTTTC.

The sample holds a few counts of this clonotype. The chain has TRBV9 and TRBJ2-3; a weak D match, TRBD2 (7 bases). V lost 3 bases and J lost 2, with 16 bases in between. CDR3 length: 16 amino acids. From germline, CDR1 is SGDLS and CDR2 YYNGEE. The CDR3, as DNA: TGTGCCAGCAGCGGTCGAGGGGGGGAATACACAGATACGCAGTATTTT. Translating it yields CASSGRGGEYTDTQYF.

The rearrangement links TRBV10-3 to TRBJ2-2, with 7 bases fitting TRBD1. J lost 5 bases, V lost 6 bases, and 9 bases had no gene match. The germline gives CDR1 ENHRY, CDR2 SYGVKD. The length of the CDR3 is 15 residues. The CDR3 DNA sequence: TGTGCCATCAGCCCCCGGACAGGTGGAACCGGGGAGCTGTTTTTT. This translates into CAISPRTGGTGELFF.

Worth noting for this clonotype: The germline gene is not matched at one end of the junction; a read error may be the cause. This sequence joins TRBV20-1 and TRBJ2-1, with TRBD2 matching 14 bases. The CDR3 loop spans 16 amino acids. From germline, CDR1 is DFQATT and CDR2 SNEGSKA (reference sequence). CDR3 sequence reads: CCARAGLAGGWDEQFF. As DNA, the CDR3 is TGCTGTGCTAGGGCCGGACTAGCGGGGGGATGGGATGAGCAGTTCTTC.

The chain links TRBV20-1 to TRBJ1-1; TRBD1 might be the D (6 bases). This CDR3 is built from 12 residues. V was cut by 5 bases and J by 0 bases, with 7 bases left in between. Germline lookup yields CDR1 DFQATT and CDR2 SNEGSKA (reference sequence). This chain's CDR3 is CSADRMNTEAFF. The DNA of the CDR3 is TGCAGTGCTGACAGGATGAACACTGAAGCTTTCTTT.